The table lists the clone carrying this T cell receptor beta chain with a few counts. Its antigen is as yet unknown. Time point noted: newly diagnosed GD, antithyroid drugs for less than 3 months. Construction of the TCR library relied on RNA isolated from PBMCs. This sample was taken from a study of regulatory T cells in long-lasting Graves disease. Study-level findings and limits: Whereas about a thousand public clonotypes were shared by new patients, persistent patients shared more, at some 3,000.

V was pared by 6 bases and J by 8 bases, with 11 bases between. The germline V gene has CDR1 LNHDA and CDR2 SQIVND (reference sequence). The length of the CDR3 is 12 residues. Construction of TCR beta libraries relied on iRepertoire HTBI primers and on Arm-PCR targeting CDR3 regions. TCRdb reprocessed the multiplex PCR reads with MiXCR, giving one entry per CDR3 protein. Of 400,000 to 500,000 distinct CDR3 sequences listed, around 14% were seen once; the top ten hold 16%. The same data also contributed to another study, on T cells in Graves' hyperthyroidism and ophthalmopathy. That paper states: Among clonotypes expanded in thyroid above 0.001, most were also found in blood.

The chain joins TRBV19 to TRBJ2-1; D is ambiguous. This receptor was obtained from a woman aged 25 to 39 with Graves disease. Sample: peripheral blood mononuclear cells (PBMCs), taken at new diagnosis, from a patient treated with antithyroid drugs. The DNA for the CDR3 is TGTGCCAGTAGCAAACTGGGCGATGAGCAGTTCTTC. Translated: CASSKLGDEQFF.